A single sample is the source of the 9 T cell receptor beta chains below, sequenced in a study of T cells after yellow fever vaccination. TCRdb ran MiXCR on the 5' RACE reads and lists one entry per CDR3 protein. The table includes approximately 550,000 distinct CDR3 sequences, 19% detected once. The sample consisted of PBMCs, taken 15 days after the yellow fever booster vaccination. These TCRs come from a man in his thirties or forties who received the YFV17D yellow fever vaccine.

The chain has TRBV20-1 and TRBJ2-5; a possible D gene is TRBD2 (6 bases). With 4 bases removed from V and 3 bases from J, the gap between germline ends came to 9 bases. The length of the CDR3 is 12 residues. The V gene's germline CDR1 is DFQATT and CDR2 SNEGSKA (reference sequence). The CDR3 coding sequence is TGCAGTGCTATGGGAGGCAAAGAGACCCAGTACTTC. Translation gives CSAMGGKETQYF.

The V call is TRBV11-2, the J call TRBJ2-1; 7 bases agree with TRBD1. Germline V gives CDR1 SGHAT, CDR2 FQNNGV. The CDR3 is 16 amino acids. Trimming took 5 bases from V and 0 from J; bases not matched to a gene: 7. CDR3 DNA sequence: TGTGCCAGCAGCAGGAGACAGGGCACCTCCTACAATGAGCAGTTCTTC. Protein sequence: CASSRRQGTSYNEQFF.

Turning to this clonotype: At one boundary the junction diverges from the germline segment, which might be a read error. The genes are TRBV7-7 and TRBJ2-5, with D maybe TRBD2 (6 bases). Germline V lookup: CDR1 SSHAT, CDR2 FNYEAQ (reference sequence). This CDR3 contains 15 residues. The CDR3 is CASSPTRGVQETQYF. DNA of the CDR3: TGTGCTAGCAGCCCGACTAGAGGAGTCCAAGAGACCCAGTACTTC. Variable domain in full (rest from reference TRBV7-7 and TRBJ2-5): GAGVSQSPRYKVTKRGQDVTLRCDPISSHATLYWYQQALGQGPEFLTYFNYEAQPDKSGLPSDRFSAERPEGSISTLTIQRTEQRDSAMYRCASSPTRGVQETQYFGPGTRLLVL.

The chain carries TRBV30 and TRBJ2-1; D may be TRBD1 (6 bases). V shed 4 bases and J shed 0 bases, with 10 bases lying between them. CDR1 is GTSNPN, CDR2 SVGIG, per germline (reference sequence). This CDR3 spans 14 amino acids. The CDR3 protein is CAWTRGSSYNEQFF. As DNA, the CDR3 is TGTGCCTGGACTAGGGGGAGCTCCTACAATGAGCAGTTCTTC. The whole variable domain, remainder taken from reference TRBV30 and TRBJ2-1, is SQTIHQWPATLVQPVGSPLSLECTVEGTSNPNLYWYRQAAGRGLQLLFYSVGIGQISSEVPQNLSASRPQDRQFILSSKKLLLSDSGFYLCAWTRGSSYNEQFFGPGTRLTVL.

The CDR3 spells CASSQDYLAGGEQYF. CDR3 DNA sequence: TGTGCCAGCAGCCAAGATTACCTAGCGGGGGGCGAGCAGTACTTC. The V gene is TRBV3-1, the J gene TRBJ2-7, with 11 bases lining up with TRBD2. There are 15 residues in the CDR3. CDR1 is LGHDT, CDR2 YNNKEL, per germline (reference sequence). The V gene end was trimmed by 0 bases and the J gene end by 6 bases; junction bases not matched to a gene: 4.

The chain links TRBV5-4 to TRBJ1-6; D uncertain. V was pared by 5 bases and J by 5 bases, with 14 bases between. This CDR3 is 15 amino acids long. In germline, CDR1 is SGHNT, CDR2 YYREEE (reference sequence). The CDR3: CASRGDISNNSPLHF. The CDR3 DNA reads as TGTGCCAGCAGAGGCGACATTTCGAATAATTCACCCCTCCACTTT.

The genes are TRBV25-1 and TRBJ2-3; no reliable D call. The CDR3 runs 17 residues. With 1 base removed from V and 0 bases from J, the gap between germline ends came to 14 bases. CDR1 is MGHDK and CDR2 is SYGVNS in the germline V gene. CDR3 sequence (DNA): TGTGCCAGCAGTGAATCCTCTAGGTTCTCTAGCACAGATACGCAGTATTTT. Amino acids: CASSESSRFSSTDTQYF.

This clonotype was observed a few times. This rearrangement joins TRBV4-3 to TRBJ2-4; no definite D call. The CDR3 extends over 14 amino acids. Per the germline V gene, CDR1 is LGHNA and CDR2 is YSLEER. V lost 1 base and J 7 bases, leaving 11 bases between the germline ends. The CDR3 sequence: CASSQGVDKNIQYF. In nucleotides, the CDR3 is TGCGCCAGCAGCCAAGGTGTAGATAAGAACATTCAGTACTTC.

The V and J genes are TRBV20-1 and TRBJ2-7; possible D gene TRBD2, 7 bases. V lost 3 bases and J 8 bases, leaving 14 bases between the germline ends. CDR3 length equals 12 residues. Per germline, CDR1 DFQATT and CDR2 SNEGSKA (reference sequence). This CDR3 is CSASRGGSKQYF. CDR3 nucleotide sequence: TGCAGTGCTAGCAGGGGAGGGTCGAAGCAGTACTTC.